The entry below describes one T cell receptor (beta chain). Its cognate antigen is unknown. The CDR3 length is 16 residues. Germline CDR1 is SGHVS and CDR2 is FQNEAQ. Germline trimming cut 5 bases from V and 4 bases from J; bases unmatched to any gene: 8. This sample was taken from a study of post-analysis software for immune sequencing data. The study, taken as a whole, reports: Under F measure analysis, samples from one preparation batch co-clustered strongly. TRBV5-6, TRBV5-1 and TRBV20-1 were among roughly 5 TRBV segments more frequent in patients than controls.

Built from TCR beta cDNA, the libraries had unique molecular identifiers in them. A single record per CDR3 protein comes from TCRdb applying MiXCR to the PCR reads. Among around 700,000 distinct CDR3 sequences listed, 59% were seen once. The chain joins TRBV7-8 to TRBJ2-3; 11 bases agree with TRBD2. The material sequenced was blood. The TCR comes from a girl aged 2 to 10 with multiple sclerosis. CDR3 in amino acids: CASSVLIAGGADTQYF. CDR3 DNA: TGTGCCAGCAGCGTACTCATAGCGGGAGGGGCAGATACGCAGTATTTT.